This entry lists 30 T cell receptor beta chains sequenced from one sample in a study of T cells in tuberculosis. Sequencing used immunoSEQ multiplex PCR; TCRdb keeps in-frame clones, though not all of them. The table shows 80,000 to 100,000 clones, with approximately 90% occurring only once. Sorting used thawed, overnight-rested PBMC stained with anti-CD3, a viability dye and GMM-loaded CD1B tetramer. CD1B tetramers were loaded with Rhodococcus equi-derived C32 glucose monomycolate. The sample taken for sequencing was CD1b-GMM tetramer-negative cells sorted from PBMCs. The receptors come from an adult woman with latent tuberculosis.

The V gene is TRBV5-4, the J gene TRBJ2-3; D is perhaps TRBD2 (5 bases). CDR1 is SGHNT and CDR2 is YYREEE in the germline V gene (reference sequence). This CDR3 has 16 residues. Trimming removed 1 base at V and 1 base at J, with 13 bases between. DNA for the CDR3: TGTGCCAGCAGCTTGCCCCGGGGTCTGGGCACAGATACGCAGTATTTT. Its protein product is CASSLPRGLGTDTQYF.

This clone was seen once. The V call is TRBV18, the J call TRBJ1-4; D is possibly TRBD1 (6 bases). With 3 bases removed from V and 8 bases from J, the gap between germline ends came to 16 bases. This CDR3 has 15 amino acids. Germline lookup yields CDR1 KGHSH and CDR2 LQKENI. CDR3 protein: CASSPDTGKSEKLFF. In DNA form, the CDR3 reads TGTGCCAGCTCACCGGATACAGGGAAGAGCGAAAAACTGTTTTTT.

This clone has only one observation. V and J are TRBV2 and TRBJ2-7, with TRBD2 matching 11 bases. This CDR3 has 16 residues. J gave up 1 base and V 5 bases, and 7 bases lay outside the gene matches. CDR1 and CDR2 from the germline V gene are SNHLY and FYNNEI. The CDR3 DNA reads TGTGCCAGCAGTAGACGGACTAGCGGGTTGTCCTACGAGCAGTACTTC. This translates into CASSRRTSGLSYEQYF.

The chain links TRBV11-3 to TRBJ1-1; no clear D gene. Germline values: CDR1 SGHNT, CDR2 YENEEA. CDR3 size: 15 residues. V shed 3 bases and J shed 1 base, with 12 bases lying between them. The CDR3 DNA sequence: TGTGCCAGCAGCTTTTCCTCCGGGAAGAACACTGAAGCTTTCTTT. It codes for CASSFSSGKNTEAFF. Variable domain in full (rest from reference TRBV11-3 and TRBJ1-1): EAGVVQSPRYKIIEKKQPVAFWCNPISGHNTLYWYLQNLGQGPELLIRYENEEAVDDSQLPKDRFSAERLKGVDSTLKIQPAELGDSAVYLCASSFSSGKNTEAFFGQGTRLTVV.

The chain couples TRBV5-6 to TRBJ1-1, with 7 bases fitting TRBD1. This CDR3 comprises 16 residues. Germline trimming cut 6 bases from V and 0 bases from J; bases unmatched to any gene: 11. The V gene's germline CDR1 is SGHDT and CDR2 YYEEEE. The CDR3 loop reads CASINRGLTVNTEAFF. The CDR3 nucleotides read TGTGCCAGCATCAACAGGGGCCTAACGGTGAACACTGAAGCTTTCTTT.

V and J are TRBV6-1 and TRBJ2-1; the D is unclear. V was trimmed by 8 bases and J by 4 bases, leaving 9 bases between them. This CDR3 comprises 12 residues. The V gene's germline CDR1 is MNHNS and CDR2 SASEGT. The DNA of the CDR3 is TGTGCCAGCGGCCTGATATACAATGAGCAGTTCTTC. It specifies CASGLIYNEQFF.

V usage is TRBV19 and J usage is TRBJ1-6, with 7 nucleotides matching TRBD1. CDR3 size: 16 residues. With 7 bases clipped from V and 0 bases from J, the junction kept 6 bases outside the gene matches. The germline V gene encodes CDR1 LNHDA and CDR2 SQIVND (reference sequence). Here the CDR3 reads CASKKTGSSYNSPLHF. For the CDR3, the DNA is TGTGCCAGTAAAAAGACAGGGAGCTCCTATAATTCACCCCTCCACTTT.

The genes are TRBV5-5 and TRBJ2-2; 8 positions match TRBD2. The trim removed 6 bases at V and 4 bases at J, leaving 5 bases unmatched. This CDR3 is 14 amino acids long. Per the germline V gene, CDR1 is SGHKS and CDR2 is YYEKEE (reference sequence). CDR3 in DNA: TGTGCCAGCACGGGGGGGCCCCCCACCGGGGAGCTGTTTTTT. It codes for CASTGGPPTGELFF.

The V call is TRBV6-1, the J call TRBJ2-5; a weak D match, TRBD2 (8 bases). Trimming stripped 4 bases from V and 7 bases from J, with 13 bases between. The CDR3 sequence is 13 residues long. CDR1 is MNHNS and CDR2 is SASEGT in the germline V gene. CDR3 loop: CASSAREGATQYF. CDR3 DNA: TGTGCCAGCAGTGCCCGGGAGGGGGCGACCCAGTACTTC.

There are a few counts of this clone. The chain links TRBV7-9 to TRBJ2-1; tentative D call: TRBD2 (7 bases). Deletions cut 5 bases from V and 7 bases from J, with 18 bases between. Germline CDR1 and CDR2: SEHNR and FQNEAQ (reference sequence). There are 15 residues in the CDR3. The CDR3: CASSPPRGAGNEQFF. CDR3 in DNA: TGTGCCAGCAGCCCGCCTCGGGGGGCCGGGAATGAGCAGTTCTTC.

The rearrangement links TRBV5-4 to TRBJ2-2, with TRBD2 matching over 7 bases. Germline-derived CDR1 and CDR2 are SGHNT and YYREEE (reference sequence). V was pared by 0 bases and J by 6 bases, with 2 bases of the junction left unmatched. The length of the CDR3 is 14 residues. The CDR3 sequence: CASSLGGLAGELFF. The CDR3 DNA sequence: TGTGCCAGCAGCTTGGGAGGACTAGCCGGGGAGCTGTTTTTT.

The chain uses TRBV5-1 and TRBJ1-2, with D maybe TRBD1 (5 bases). There are 12 residues in the CDR3. Per germline, CDR1 SGHRS and CDR2 YFSETQ. V was shortened by 2 bases and J by 4 bases, with 6 bases between the two germline ends. CDR3 loop: CASSLTGYGYTF. The CDR3 nucleotides are TGCGCCAGCAGCTTAACAGGCTATGGCTACACCTTC.

This chain uses TRBV15 with TRBJ2-3; 8 bases fit TRBD2. CDR1 and CDR2 from the germline V gene are LNHNV and YYDKDF (reference sequence). J lost 5 bases, V lost 3 bases, and 7 bases had no gene match. CDR3 length equals 15 residues. CDR3 amino acids: CATSRGGGPVDTQYF. CDR3 coding DNA: TGTGCCACCAGCAGGGGCGGGGGGCCCGTAGATACGCAGTATTTT.

J is TRBJ2-5 and V is TRBV11-2; D gene ambiguous. Per the germline V gene, CDR1 is SGHAT and CDR2 is FQNNGV. V was cut by 3 bases and J by 3 bases, with 11 bases left in between. This CDR3 has 14 amino acids. In DNA form, the CDR3 reads TGTGCCAGCAGCTTTGGAGTAGAGGAAGAGACCCAGTACTTC. Its translation is CASSFGVEEETQYF.

The V and J genes are TRBV6-4 and TRBJ1-5; D might be TRBD1 (6 bases). CDR1 MRHNA and CDR2 SNTAGT come from the germline V gene. The CDR3 has 15 residues. Deletions cut 4 bases from V and 5 bases from J, with 15 bases between. CDR3 sequence: CASSADWGGDQPQHF. CDR3 in DNA: TGTGCCAGCAGTGCAGATTGGGGGGGCGATCAGCCCCAGCATTTT.

The chain links TRBV5-8 to TRBJ2-6; 12 bases align to TRBD1. The V and J ends lost 6 bases and 3 bases, in that order; junction bases with no gene match: 7. Per germline, CDR1 SGHTS and CDR2 YDEGEE. The CDR3 totals 17 residues. The CDR3 sequence is CASTSGTGGGGANVLTF. For the CDR3, the DNA is TGTGCCAGCACCTCCGGGACAGGGGGCGGTGGGGCCAACGTCCTGACTTTC.

The chain carries TRBV9 and TRBJ1-3; D gene unclear. Germline CDR1 and CDR2: SGDLS and YYNGEE. Trimming stripped 3 bases from V and 0 bases from J, with 10 bases between. The length of the CDR3 is 15 residues. The CDR3 here is CASSATASSGNTIYF. The CDR3 coding sequence is TGTGCCAGCAGCGCTACAGCCTCCTCTGGAAACACCATATATTTT.

V usage is TRBV6-5 and J usage is TRBJ2-3; possible D gene TRBD1, 6 bases. V lost 6 bases to trimming and J lost 1 base, with 11 bases between them. Germline CDR1 and CDR2: MNHEY and SVGAGI. CDR3 length equals 14 residues. CDR3 in amino acids: CASSRSGGTDTQYF. The CDR3, as DNA: TGTGCCAGCAGCAGATCAGGGGGCACAGATACGCAGTATTTT.

The chain employs TRBV6-1 and TRBJ2-7, with 9 nucleotides matching TRBD1. The CDR3 runs 15 residues. Losses at the gene ends were 5 bases for V and 2 bases for J; bases not matched to a gene: 7. Germline CDR1 MNHNS, CDR2 SASEGT. DNA of the CDR3: TGTGCCAGCAGTTTAAACAGGGGGCAGGCCTACGAGCAGTACGTC. Its translation is CASSLNRGQAYEQYV.

The CDR3 sequence: CASGYLAGSRDTQYF. CDR3 nucleotides: TGTGCCAGCGGCTACCTGGCGGGGAGTCGAGATACGCAGTATTTT. The chain recombines TRBV27 with TRBJ2-3; D possibly corresponds to TRBD2 (6 bases). Trimming removed 8 bases from V and 5 bases from J, with 20 bases in between. Germline CDR1 is MNHEY and CDR2 is SMNVEV (reference sequence). The CDR3 totals 15 residues.

J is TRBJ1-2 and V is TRBV14; D perhaps matches TRBD1 (5 bases). Germline V lookup: CDR1 SGHDN, CDR2 FVKESK. Trimming left V 0 bases short and J 2 bases short, with 13 bases between. CDR3 length equals 16 residues. CDR3 in DNA: TGTGCCAGCAGCCAAGATTGGGGACTCGGGAACTATGGCTACACCTTC. This encodes CASSQDWGLGNYGYTF.

This clone was observed a single time. V is TRBV7-9 and J is TRBJ2-1; D is perhaps TRBD2 (6 bases). The V gene's germline CDR1 is SEHNR and CDR2 FQNEAQ (reference sequence). This CDR3 spans 16 amino acids. The V gene lost 7 bases and the J gene lost 4 bases, with 20 bases spanning the gap. The CDR3 reads CASTPPTSSPYNEQFF. Written as DNA, the CDR3 is TGTGCCAGCACCCCCCCGACTAGTTCTCCTTACAATGAGCAGTTCTTC.

The gene calls are TRBV29-1 and TRBJ2-5; TRBD1 might be the D (6 bases). Germline assignment: CDR1 SQVTM and CDR2 ANQGSEA. The V end lost 6 bases, the J end lost 2 bases, and 19 bases lay between the germline ends. The CDR3 runs 15 residues. CDR3 in amino acids: CSVGVGTLGQETQYF. The CDR3 nucleotides are TGCAGCGTGGGGGTGGGGACACTGGGGCAAGAGACCCAGTACTTC.

This clone was picked up one time. V usage is TRBV7-2 and J usage is TRBJ2-3, with unresolved D. Trimming took off 5 bases at V and 6 bases at J, with 9 bases between the two ends. Germline V CDR1 and CDR2: SGHTA, FQGNSA. CDR3 length: 12 residues. CDR3 nucleotide sequence: TGTGCCAGCAGCCCACAGACGGATACGCAGTATTTT. It yields the protein CASSPQTDTQYF.

The chain is built from TRBV19 and TRBJ2-2; tentatively, D is TRBD1 (6 bases). Trimming removed 8 bases at V and 0 bases at J, with 10 bases between. The germline V gene has CDR1 LNHDA and CDR2 SQIVND (reference sequence). The length of the CDR3 is 14 residues. CDR3 bases: TGTGCCAGTCATTCAGGGGCGAACACCGGGGAGCTGTTTTTT. Translation: CASHSGANTGELFF.

The CDR3 loop reads CAIREQGGGTGELFF. The CDR3 DNA sequence: TGTGCCATCAGAGAACAGGGGGGAGGCACCGGGGAGCTGTTTTTT. The V call is TRBV10-3, the J call TRBJ2-2; 8 positions match TRBD1. This CDR3 is 15 amino acids long. Germline CDR1 is ENHRY and CDR2 is SYGVKD. Trimming removed 6 bases from V and 4 bases from J; junction bases left unmatched: 7.

The chain carries TRBV7-2 and TRBJ2-5; 12 positions agree with TRBD2. The V gene's germline CDR1 is SGHTA and CDR2 FQGNSA. CDR3 length: 17 amino acids. V shed 5 bases and J 4 bases; nucleotides not matched to a gene: 11. The CDR3: CASSQQLAGGLGETQYF. The CDR3 coding sequence is TGTGCCAGCAGCCAACAGCTAGCGGGGGGGCTCGGAGAGACCCAGTACTTC.

J is TRBJ2-2 and V is TRBV19; 9 bases are shared with TRBD1. The V segment lost 5 bases and the J segment 7 bases; nucleotides outside the gene matches: 8. The CDR3 contains 15 residues. Looked up from germline, CDR1 is LNHDA and CDR2 is SQIVND (reference sequence). The CDR3 sequence is CASSLGQGSGGELFF. DNA of the CDR3: TGTGCCAGTAGTCTGGGACAGGGTTCGGGCGGGGAGCTGTTTTTT.

The chain has TRBV5-1 and TRBJ1-2, with 7 bases fitting TRBD1. The V gene end was trimmed by 4 bases and the J gene end by 4 bases; junction bases not matched to a gene: 13. CDR1 and CDR2 (germline): SGHRS, YFSETQ. The CDR3 loop spans 16 amino acids. The CDR3 coding sequence is TGCGCCAGCAGCGACGGGACCTTCTCAGGGGGCTATGGCTACACCTTC. This codes for CASSDGTFSGGYGYTF. Full variable domain (outside the CDR3, taken from reference TRBV5-1 and TRBJ1-2): KAGVTQTPRYLIKTRGQQVTLSCSPISGHRSVSWYQQTPGQGLQFLFEYFSETQRNKGNFPGRFSGRQFSNSRSEMNVSTLELGDSALYLCASSDGTFSGGYGYTFGSGTRLTVV.

This clone was seen only once. The V call is TRBV29-1, the J call TRBJ2-3; TRBD2 might be the D (6 bases). Trimming took off 4 bases at V and 7 bases at J, with 15 bases between the two ends. The germline CDR1 and CDR2 sequences are SQVTM and ANQGSEA. The length of the CDR3 is 13 residues. CDR3 region: CSVGAGTGNTQYF. In DNA form, the CDR3 reads TGCAGCGTTGGGGCGGGGACGGGGAATACGCAGTATTTT.